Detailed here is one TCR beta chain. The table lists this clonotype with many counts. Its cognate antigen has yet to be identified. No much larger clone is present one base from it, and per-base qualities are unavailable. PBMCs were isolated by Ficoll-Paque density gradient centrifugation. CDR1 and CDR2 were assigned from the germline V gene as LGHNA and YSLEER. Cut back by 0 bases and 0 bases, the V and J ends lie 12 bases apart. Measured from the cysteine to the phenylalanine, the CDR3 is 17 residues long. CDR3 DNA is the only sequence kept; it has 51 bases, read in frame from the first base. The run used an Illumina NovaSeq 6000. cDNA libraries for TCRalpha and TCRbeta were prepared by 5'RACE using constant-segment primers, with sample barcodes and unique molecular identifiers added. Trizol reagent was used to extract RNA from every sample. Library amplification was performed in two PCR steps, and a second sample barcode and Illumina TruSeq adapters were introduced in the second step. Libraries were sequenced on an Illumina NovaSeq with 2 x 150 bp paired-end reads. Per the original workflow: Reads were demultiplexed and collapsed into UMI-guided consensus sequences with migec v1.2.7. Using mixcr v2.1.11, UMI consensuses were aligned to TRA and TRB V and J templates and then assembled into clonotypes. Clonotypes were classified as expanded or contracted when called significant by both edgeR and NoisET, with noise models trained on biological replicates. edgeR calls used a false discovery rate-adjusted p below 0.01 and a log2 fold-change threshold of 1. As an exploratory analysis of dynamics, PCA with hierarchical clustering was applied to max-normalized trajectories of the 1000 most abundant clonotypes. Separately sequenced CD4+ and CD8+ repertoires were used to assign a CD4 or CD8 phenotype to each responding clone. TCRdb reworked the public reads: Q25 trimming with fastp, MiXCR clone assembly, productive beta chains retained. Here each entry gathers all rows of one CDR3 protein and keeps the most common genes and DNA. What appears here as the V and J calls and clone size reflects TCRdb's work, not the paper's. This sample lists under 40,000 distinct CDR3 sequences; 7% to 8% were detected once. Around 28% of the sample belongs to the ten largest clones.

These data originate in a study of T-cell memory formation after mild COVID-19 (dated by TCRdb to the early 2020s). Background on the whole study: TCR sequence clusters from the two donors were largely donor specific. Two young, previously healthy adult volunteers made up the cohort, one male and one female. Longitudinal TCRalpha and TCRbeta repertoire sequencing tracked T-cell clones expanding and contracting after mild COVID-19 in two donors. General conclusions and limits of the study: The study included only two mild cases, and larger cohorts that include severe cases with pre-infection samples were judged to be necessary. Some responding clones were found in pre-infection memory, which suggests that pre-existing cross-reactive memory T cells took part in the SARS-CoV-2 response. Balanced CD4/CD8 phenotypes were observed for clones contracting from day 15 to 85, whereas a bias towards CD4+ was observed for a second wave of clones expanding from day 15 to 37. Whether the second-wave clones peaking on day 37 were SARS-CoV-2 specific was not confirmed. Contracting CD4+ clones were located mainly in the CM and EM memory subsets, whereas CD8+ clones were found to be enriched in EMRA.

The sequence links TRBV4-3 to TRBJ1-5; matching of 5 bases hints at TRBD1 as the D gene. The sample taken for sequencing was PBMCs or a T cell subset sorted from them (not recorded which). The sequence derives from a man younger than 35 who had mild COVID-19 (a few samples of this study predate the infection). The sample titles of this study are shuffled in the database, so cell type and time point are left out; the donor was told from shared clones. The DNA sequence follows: TGCGCCAGCAGCCAAGATCTGGGGACCCTTAGCAATCAGCCCCAGCATTTT. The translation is CASSQDLGTLSNQPQHF.